One and the same sample provided the 19 T cell receptor beta chains below, sequenced in a study of cytomegalovirus exposure and HLA in healthy donors. The study ran its PCR with 60 Vbeta and 13 Jbeta primers. The assay was immunoSEQ multiplex PCR, and TCRdb's table has in-frame clones only and misses some. The data show about 180,000 clones, around 81% seen once. The sequenced sample consisted of PBMCs. The receptors were gathered from a woman under 40 in good health and CMV-seronegative.

The V and J genes are TRBV5-6 and TRBJ2-3; 9 positions match TRBD1. V lost 5 bases, J lost 4 bases, and 8 bases stayed unmatched. The CDR3 totals 15 residues. Germline assignment: CDR1 SGHDT and CDR2 YYEEEE. CDR3 in amino acids: CASSSPGQGPDTQYF. The CDR3 nucleotides are TGTGCCAGCAGTTCGCCGGGACAGGGACCAGATACGCAGTATTTT.

V gene TRBV7-9 combines with J gene TRBJ2-1; the match to TRBD1 covers 7 bases. This CDR3 contains 14 residues. Germline loops: CDR1 SEHNR, CDR2 FQNEAQ (reference sequence). Trimming cost V 2 bases and J 8 bases; bases outside gene matches: 6. The CDR3 DNA reads as TGTGCCAGCAGCTTATACCACAGGGGCGATGAGCAGTTCTTC. Translation: CASSLYHRGDEQFF.

This CDR3 reads CASSSARQGRTDTQYF. The CDR3 nucleotides read TGTGCCAGCAGCTCCGCCCGACAGGGTCGCACAGATACGCAGTATTTT. The V call is TRBV7-9, the J call TRBJ2-3, with 7 bases identical to TRBD1. The germline CDR1 and CDR2 sequences are SEHNR and FQNEAQ (reference sequence). The CDR3 extends over 16 amino acids. The J segment lost 1 base and the V segment lost 4 bases, leaving 8 bases of the junction unmatched.

The rearrangement joins TRBV27 to TRBJ1-5; no firm D call. CDR1 and CDR2 from the germline V gene are MNHEY and SMNVEV (reference sequence). V lost 5 bases, J lost 0 bases, and 8 bases lay in between. The CDR3 is 14 residues long. The CDR3 DNA sequence: TGTGCCAGCAGTCCCTTAGATAGCAATCAGCCCCAGCATTTT. It specifies CASSPLDSNQPQHF.

The chain links TRBV7-3 to TRBJ2-1; D gene unclear. Trimming shortened V by 8 bases and J by 0 bases, and 20 bases separated the two germline ends. The CDR3 runs to 17 residues. CDR1 and CDR2 (germline): SGHTA, FQGTGA. CDR3 loop: CASSLRAEPSSYNEQFF. CDR3 DNA: TGTGCCAGCTCCCTGAGAGCCGAACCGAGCTCCTACAATGAGCAGTTCTTC.

V and J are TRBV2 and TRBJ1-5; tentative D call: TRBD1 (5 bases). This CDR3 has 15 amino acids. CDR1 and CDR2 from the germline V gene are SNHLY and FYNNEI. Trimming pared 2 bases from V and 0 bases from J, leaving 8 bases between. In DNA form, the CDR3 reads TGTGCCAGCAGTGAACAGGGCTATAGCAATCAGCCCCAGCATTTT. This encodes CASSEQGYSNQPQHF.

The rearrangement joins TRBV27 to TRBJ1-6; maybe TRBD1 (6 bases). This CDR3 has 13 residues. The V end was cut by 7 bases, the J end by 10 bases, with 14 bases between. The germline gives CDR1 MNHEY, CDR2 SMNVEV (reference sequence). The CDR3 bases are TGTGCCAGCAAACAGGGAAGGAGCTCACCCCTCCACTTT. It specifies CASKQGRSSPLHF.

The gene calls are TRBV7-2 and TRBJ1-2, with TRBD1 matching over 10 bases. The V gene's germline CDR1 is SGHTA and CDR2 FQGNSA. This CDR3 spans 16 amino acids. Trimming cost V 4 bases and J 3 bases; bases outside gene matches: 8. CDR3: CASSWTTGGGDYGYTF. CDR3 DNA: TGTGCCAGCAGCTGGACGACAGGGGGCGGCGACTATGGCTACACCTTC.

This clone has more than one count but fewer than ten. The chain recombines TRBV19 with TRBJ1-1; D call uncertain. The V gene lost 5 bases and the J gene lost 14 bases, with 18 bases spanning the gap. The germline CDR1 and CDR2 sequences are LNHDA and SQIVND (reference sequence). This CDR3 contains 12 residues. This CDR3 is CASSLVERRIFF. In nucleotides, the CDR3 is TGTGCCAGTAGTCTGGTTGAGCGCCGGATATTCTTT.

The chain employs TRBV11-2 and TRBJ2-7; 8 bases line up with TRBD1. Trimming took 5 bases from V and 3 from J; bases not matched to a gene: 3. CDR3 length: 13 residues. The germline V gene has CDR1 SGHAT and CDR2 FQNNGV. CDR3 nucleotides: TGTGCCAGCAGCGTCACAGGGGGCTACGAGCAGTACTTC. Residues: CASSVTGGYEQYF.

The gene calls are TRBV6-1 and TRBJ2-4; a possible D gene is TRBD2 (6 bases). This CDR3 comprises 13 residues. V lost 5 bases, J lost 12 bases, and 17 bases lay in between. CDR1 MNHNS and CDR2 SASEGT come from the germline V gene. Written as DNA, the CDR3 is TGTGCCAGCAGTACCCCTGCGGGGACGTGTCAGTACTTC. Amino acid sequence: CASSTPAGTCQYF.

A note on this clone: One end of the junction varies from germline; a read error may be responsible. V is TRBV5-6 and J is TRBJ2-5, with D possibly matching TRBD2 (7 bases). Germline lookup yields CDR1 SGHDT and CDR2 YYEEEE. The CDR3 is 11 residues long. The CDR3 is CASSVTGREDF. CDR3 coding DNA: TGTGCCAGCAGCGTCACAGGGAGGGAGGACTTC.

The count of this clone is one. This chain connects TRBV5-3 to TRBJ1-4; a possible D gene is TRBD1 (5 bases). TRBV5-3 is placed among ORFs of uncertain function. V was cut by 0 bases and J by 4 bases, with 10 bases left in between. The CDR3 length is 15 residues. CDR3 amino acids: CARSLGAGLNEKLFF. The CDR3 DNA follows: TGTGCCAGAAGCTTGGGTGCAGGGCTTAATGAAAAACTGTTTTTT.

The chain carries TRBV7-2 and TRBJ2-7; 10 nucleotides line up with TRBD1. After removal of 5 bases from V and 1 base from J, the junction contained 5 bases not matched to a gene. CDR1 and CDR2 from the germline V gene are SGHTA and FQGNSA. The CDR3 length is 15 residues. CDR3 nucleotide sequence: TGTGCCAGCAGCATTGGGACAGGGGCGTCCTACGAGCAGTACTTC. It encodes CASSIGTGASYEQYF.

The V gene is TRBV5-1, the J gene TRBJ1-1; 10 nucleotides line up with TRBD1. This CDR3 has 19 residues. CDR1 is SGHRS, CDR2 YFSETQ, per germline. V lost 8 bases, J lost 6 bases, and 25 bases stayed unmatched. The CDR3 spells CARQDLNLATTGGAAEAFF. CDR3 bases: TGCGCCAGACAAGACCTTAATCTTGCCACGACAGGGGGCGCCGCTGAAGCTTTCTTT.

The genes are TRBV7-9 and TRBJ2-3, with 8 bases identical to TRBD1. V gave up 5 bases and J gave up 2 bases; unmatched junction bases: 9. The CDR3 totals 16 residues. Germline V gives CDR1 SEHNR, CDR2 FQNEAQ (reference sequence). This chain's CDR3 is CASSTLGQGYTDTQYF. CDR3 in DNA: TGTGCCAGCAGCACCCTCGGACAGGGCTACACAGATACGCAGTATTTT.

This clone was counted once. The CDR3 sequence: CASRDPRGSSYEQYF. DNA of the CDR3: TGTGCCAGCAGGGACCCTAGAGGGAGTAGCTACGAGCAGTACTTC. This chain connects TRBV6-1 to TRBJ2-7, with D perhaps TRBD2 (5 bases). This CDR3 is built from 15 residues. V gave up 6 bases and J gave up 3 bases, with 18 bases separating them. Germline-derived CDR1 and CDR2 are MNHNS and SASEGT.

The V gene is TRBV30, the J gene TRBJ1-6; TRBD1 aligns across 11 bases. The length of the CDR3 is 15 residues. Per germline, CDR1 GTSNPN and CDR2 SVGIG (reference sequence). V lost 0 bases, J lost 10 bases, and 5 bases stayed unmatched. The CDR3 reads CAWSVAGTGGSPLHF. DNA for the CDR3: TGTGCCTGGAGTGTAGCCGGGACAGGGGGGTCACCCCTCCACTTT.

The rearrangement joins TRBV6-1 to TRBJ2-5, with D unclear. V was clipped by 4 bases and J by 0 bases, with 9 bases between them. The CDR3 covers 14 residues. The germline V gene has CDR1 MNHNS and CDR2 SASEGT. The CDR3 reads CASSGLQYQETQYF. The DNA of the CDR3 is TGTGCCAGCAGTGGACTTCAGTACCAAGAGACCCAGTACTTC.